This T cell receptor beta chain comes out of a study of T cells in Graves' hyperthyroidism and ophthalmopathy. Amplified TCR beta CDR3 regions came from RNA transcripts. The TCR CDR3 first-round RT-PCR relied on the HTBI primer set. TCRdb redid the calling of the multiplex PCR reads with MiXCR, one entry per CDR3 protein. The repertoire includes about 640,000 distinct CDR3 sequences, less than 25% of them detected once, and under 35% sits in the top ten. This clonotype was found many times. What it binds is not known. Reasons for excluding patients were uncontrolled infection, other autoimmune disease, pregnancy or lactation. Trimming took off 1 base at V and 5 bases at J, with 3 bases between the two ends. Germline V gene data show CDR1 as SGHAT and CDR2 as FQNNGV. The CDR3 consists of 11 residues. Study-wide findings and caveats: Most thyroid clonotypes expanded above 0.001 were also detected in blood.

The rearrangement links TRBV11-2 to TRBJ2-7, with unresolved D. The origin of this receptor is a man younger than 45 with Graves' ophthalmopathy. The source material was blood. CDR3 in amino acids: CASSLVNEQYF. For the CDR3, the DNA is TGTGCCAGCAGCTTAGTCAACGAGCAGTACTTC.